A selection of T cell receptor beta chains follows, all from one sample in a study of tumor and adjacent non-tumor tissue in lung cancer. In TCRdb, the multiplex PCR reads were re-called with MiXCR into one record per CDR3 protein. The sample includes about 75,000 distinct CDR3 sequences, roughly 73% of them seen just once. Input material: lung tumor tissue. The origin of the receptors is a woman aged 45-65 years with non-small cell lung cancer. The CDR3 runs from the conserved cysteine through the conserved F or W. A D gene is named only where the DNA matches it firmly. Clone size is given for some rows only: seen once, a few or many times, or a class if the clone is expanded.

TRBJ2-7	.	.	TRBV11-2	TGTACCAGCAGCCTGACGGATACTACCTACGAACAGTACTTC	CTSSLTDTTYEQYF
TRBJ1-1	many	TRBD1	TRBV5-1	TGCGCCAGCAGCTTAAGAGTAGGGGGCATAGGGAACACTGAAGCTTTCTTT	CASSLRVGGIGNTEAFF
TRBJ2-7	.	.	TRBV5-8	TGCACCAGCAGCTTATGGGACAATACCTACGAGCAGTACTTC	CTSSLWDNTYEQYF
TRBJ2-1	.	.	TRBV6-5	TGTGCCAGCAGTTACTCGCAGAGGCTGAGCTACAATGAGCAGTTATTC	CASSYSQRLSYNEQLF
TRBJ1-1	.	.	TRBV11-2	TGTGCCAGCAGCATGCTAATGCTGAGATCTGAAGCTTTCTTT	CASSMLMLRSEAFF
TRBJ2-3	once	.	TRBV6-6	TGTGCCAGCAGTACCCAGGGACACGCAGATACGCAATATTTT	CASSTQGHADTQYF
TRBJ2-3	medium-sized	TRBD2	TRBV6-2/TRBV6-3	TGTGCCAGCAGTTACTCGAGAGCGGGGTCTATTCGAAGCACAGATACGCAGTATTTT	CASSYSRAGSIRSTDTQYF
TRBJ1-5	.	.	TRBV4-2	TGTGCCAGCAGCCACGACCTCACTAGCAATAAACCCCAGCATTTT	CASSHDLTSNKPQHF
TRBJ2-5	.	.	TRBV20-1	TGCAGTGCTTTACTCGGAGAGACCCAGTACTTC	CSALLGETQYF
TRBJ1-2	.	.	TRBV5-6	TGTGTCAGCAGCTCGACAGGACCGGGTACCTTC	CVSSSTGPGTF
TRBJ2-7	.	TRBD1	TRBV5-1	TGCGCCAGCAGGGGGACAGGGAGCAACTACGAGCAGTACTTC	CASRGTGSNYEQYF
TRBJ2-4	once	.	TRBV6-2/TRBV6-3	TGTGCCAGCAGCGCGGACCTACAGGGAAACATTCAGCGCTTC	CASSADLQGNIQRF
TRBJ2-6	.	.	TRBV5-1	TGCGCCAGCAGCTTGATGGCAGGGGGGTCTGGAACCAGCGTCCTGACTTTC	CASSLMAGGSGTSVLTF
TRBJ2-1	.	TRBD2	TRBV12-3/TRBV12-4	TGTGACAGCAGTTTAAGACCTAGCGGGAGTAATGAGCAGTTCTTC	CDSSLRPSGSNEQFF
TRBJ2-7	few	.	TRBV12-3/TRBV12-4	TGTGCCAGTAGCCGAAACAGGGACGAGCAGTACTTC	CASSRNRDEQYF
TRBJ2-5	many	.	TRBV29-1	TGCAGCCCTCGCTTTCAAGAGACCCAGTACTTC	CSPRFQETQYF
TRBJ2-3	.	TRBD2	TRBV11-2	TGTACTAGCAGCTTAGATGTAGCGGGAATAGGACGTGGCACAGATACGCAGTATTTT	CTSSLDVAGIGRGTDTQYF
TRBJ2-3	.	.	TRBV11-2	TGTGCTTGCAGCATAGGTGTAAGGGTTGAGACAGATACGCAGTATTTT	CACSIGVRVETDTQYF
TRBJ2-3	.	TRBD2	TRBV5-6	TGTGCCAGCAGCATGAGGATAGGACTAGATAGGCAGTATTTT	CASSMRIGLDRQYF
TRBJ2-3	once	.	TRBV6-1	TGTGCCAGCAGTGAATTAGCGAGAGGCACAGATACGCGGTATTTT	CASSELARGTDTRYF
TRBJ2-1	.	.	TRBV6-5	TGTGCCAGCGGGGAGCCAGGAGGGTACAATGAGCAGTTCTTC	CASGEPGGYNEQFF
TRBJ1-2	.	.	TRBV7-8	TGTGCTAGCAGCACGATGGACAGTTCTAACTATGGCTACACCTTC	CASSTMDSSNYGYTF
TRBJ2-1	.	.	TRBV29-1	TGCAGCGTTGTGGCGGTCCTATACAATGAAGAGTTCTTC	CSVVAVLYNEEFF
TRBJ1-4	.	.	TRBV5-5	TGTACCAGCAGCTTCTTTGGACATTCAGAAAAACTGTTTTTT	CTSSFFGHSEKLFF
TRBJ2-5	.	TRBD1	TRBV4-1	TGCACCAGGAGCCAACCGGGACAGGGCAAGGAGACCCAGTACTTC	CTRSQPGQGKETQYF
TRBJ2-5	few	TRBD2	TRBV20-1	TGCAGTGCTGGGGGGATAGCGGGATTGGAGACCCAGTACTTC	CSAGGIAGLETQYF
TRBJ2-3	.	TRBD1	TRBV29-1	TGCAGCATAGAAATCTGGGACAGGGGGCGGGATACGCAGTACTTT	CSIEIWDRGRDTQYF
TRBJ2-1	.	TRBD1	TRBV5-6	TGTGCCTGCAGCTTGACAGGGCACAATGAGCAGTTCTTC	CACSLTGHNEQFF
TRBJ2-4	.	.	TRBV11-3	TGTGCCAGCAGCTCAACAGGGGGAGGGGGCATTCCTTACTTC	CASSSTGGGGIPYF
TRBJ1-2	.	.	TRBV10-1	TGCGCCATTCGAAGGGGTGGCTACACCTTC	CAIRRGGYTF
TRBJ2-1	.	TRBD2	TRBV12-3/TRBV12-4	TGTACTAGCAGTTTCTGGGGGAGGGCGTGGGGCTCCTACAATGAGCAGTTCTTC	CTSSFWGRAWGSYNEQFF
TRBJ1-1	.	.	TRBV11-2	TGTGCCAGCAGGAGGCGACAGGAAGGTGAAGCTTTCTTT	CASRRRQEGEAFF
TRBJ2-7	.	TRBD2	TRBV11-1	TGTACCAGCAGCCCGGGGACTAGCGGGAGTTTTTTCGACGAACAGTATTTC	CTSSPGTSGSFFDEQYF
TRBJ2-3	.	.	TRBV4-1	TGCCCCAGCAGCCAAGTGAGGGACTTCACAGACACGCAGTATTTT	CPSSQVRDFTDTQYF
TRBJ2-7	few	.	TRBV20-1	TGCAGTGCTAGAGGTACCCTGGGGGCAGGGCAGAACGAGCAGTACTTC	CSARGTLGAGQNEQYF
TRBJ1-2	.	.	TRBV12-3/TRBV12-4	TGTGCCAGTAGTTCAGGACATGGCTACACCTTC	CASSSGHGYTF
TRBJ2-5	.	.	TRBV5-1	TGCGCCAGCAGCTTGGTGCCGGGGCCGCGAGAGACCCAGTACTTC	CASSLVPGPRETQYF
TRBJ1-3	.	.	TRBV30	TGTGCCTGGATTCCGGGACGGCGGTTCTCTGGAAACACCATATATTTT	CAWIPGRRFSGNTIYF
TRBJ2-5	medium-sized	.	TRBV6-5	TGTGCCAGCAAAGGGTGGAAGGAGGGGACGGTGCGGGCCCAGTACTTC	CASKGWKEGTVRAQYF
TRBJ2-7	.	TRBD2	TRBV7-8	TGTGCCAGCAGCCTGGGACTAGCGGGAACATCCTACAAGCAGTACTTC	CASSLGLAGTSYKQYF
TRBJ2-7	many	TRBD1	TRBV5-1	TGCGCCAGCTTCGGGGACAGTTCCACCCTGCACGAGCAGTACTTC	CASFGDSSTLHEQYF
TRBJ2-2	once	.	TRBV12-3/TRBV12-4	TGTGCCAGCAGTCCCCTCCCCCGGAAGATGGGAACCGGGGAGCTGTTTTTT	CASSPLPRKMGTGELFF
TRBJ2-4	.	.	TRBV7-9	TGTGCCAGCAGCTTATCGGTAGGGACTTACATTCAATACTTC	CASSLSVGTYIQYF
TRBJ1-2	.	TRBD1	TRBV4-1	TGTGCCAGCAGCCAAGAAAGGGACAGGGGAAGGATTGGCTACACCTTC	CASSQERDRGRIGYTF
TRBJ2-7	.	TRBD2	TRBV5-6	TGTGCCAGTATCTCGGGACTAGCTAACTCCTACGAGCAGTACTTC	CASISGLANSYEQYF
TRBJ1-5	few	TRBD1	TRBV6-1	TGTGCCAACAGTGAGCGACAGGGGACCAATCAGTCCCAGCATTTT	CANSERQGTNQSQHF
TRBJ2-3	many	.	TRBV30	TGTGCCAGGTCTGTACGTCCCACAGATACGCAGTATTTT	CARSVRPTDTQYF
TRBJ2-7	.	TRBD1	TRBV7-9	TGTGCCAACAGCTTACCGGGACAGTATGAGCTGTACTTC	CANSLPGQYELYF